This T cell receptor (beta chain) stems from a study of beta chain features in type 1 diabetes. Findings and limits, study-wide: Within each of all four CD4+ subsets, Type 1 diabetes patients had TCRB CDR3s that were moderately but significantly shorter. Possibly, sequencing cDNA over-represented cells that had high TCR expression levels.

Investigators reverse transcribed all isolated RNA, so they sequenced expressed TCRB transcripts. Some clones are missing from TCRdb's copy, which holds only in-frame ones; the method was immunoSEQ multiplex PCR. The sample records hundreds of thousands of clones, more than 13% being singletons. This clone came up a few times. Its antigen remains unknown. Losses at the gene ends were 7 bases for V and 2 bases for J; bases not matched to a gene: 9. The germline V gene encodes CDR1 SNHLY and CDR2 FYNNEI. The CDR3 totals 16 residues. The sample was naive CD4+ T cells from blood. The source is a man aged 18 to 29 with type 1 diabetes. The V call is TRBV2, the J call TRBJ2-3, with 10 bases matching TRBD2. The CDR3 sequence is CASNSRLAGYTDTQYF. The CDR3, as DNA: TGTGCCAGCAATTCTCGACTAGCGGGTTACACAGATACGCAGTATTTT. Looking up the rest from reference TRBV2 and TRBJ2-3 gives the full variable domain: EPEVTQTPSHQVTQMGQEVILRCVPISNHLYFYWYRQILGQKVEFLVSFYNNEISEKSEIFDDQFSVERPDGSNFTLKIRSTKLEDSAMYFCASNSRLAGYTDTQYFGPGTRLTVL.